Presented here are 15 T cell receptor beta chains from one specimen sequenced in a study of control samples from healthy donors and cancer patients. Clones were sequenced by immunoSEQ multiplex PCR, and TCRdb holds only the in-frame ones, with some missing. This table holds about 150,000 clones, 90% to 95% found once. The sequencing input was PBMCs. These receptors were collected from a man in his sixties with colorectal cancer.

This chain links TRBV24-1 with TRBJ2-3; 9 positions agree with TRBD2. With V trimmed by 10 bases and J by 1 base, 8 bases remained unmatched. Germline CDR1 is KGHDR and CDR2 is SFDVKD. This CDR3 region has 15 residues. The CDR3 DNA is TGTGCCACACGGGAAGCGGGGGGTGGCACAGATACGCAGTATTTT. Translation: CATREAGGGTDTQYF.

The chain is built from TRBV27 and TRBJ2-7; 8 bases fit TRBD1. Germline CDR1 MNHEY, CDR2 SMNVEV (reference sequence). The CDR3 is made up of 15 amino acids. Trimming took 2 bases from V and 3 from J; bases not matched to a gene: 6. In nucleotides, the CDR3 is TGTGCCAGCAGTTTAGGGCAGGGGGCCCTCTACGAGCAGTACTTC. Its protein product is CASSLGQGALYEQYF.

This clone showed up just a few times. The chain carries TRBV4-1 and TRBJ2-7; 7 nucleotides align to TRBD1. Germline V lookup: CDR1 MGHRA, CDR2 YSYEKL. V was pared by 3 bases and J by 6 bases, with 8 bases of the junction left unmatched. This CDR3 is built from 14 residues. CDR3 loop: CASSQGTGVIEQYF. The CDR3, as DNA: TGCGCCAGCAGCCAGGGAACAGGGGTGATCGAGCAGTACTTC.

This clone was counted once. This chain connects TRBV7-9 to TRBJ1-1, with D maybe TRBD1 (6 bases). CDR1 and CDR2 from the germline V gene are SEHNR and FQNEAQ (reference sequence). Trimming stripped 5 bases from V and 7 bases from J, with 14 bases between. The CDR3 length is 13 residues. The CDR3 here is CASSHGRTDEAFF. CDR3 sequence (DNA): TGTGCCAGCAGCCACGGCAGGACAGATGAAGCTTTCTTT.

The genes are TRBV29-1 and TRBJ1-1, with D unresolved. The length of the CDR3 is 11 residues. V lost 8 bases and J 4 bases, leaving 11 bases between the germline ends. Germline V gives CDR1 SQVTM, CDR2 ANQGSEA. CDR3: CSPVSGTEAFF. The CDR3 coding sequence is TGCAGCCCCGTTTCGGGCACTGAAGCTTTCTTT.

The chain has TRBV2 and TRBJ2-2; 7 positions match TRBD1. CDR1 is SNHLY and CDR2 is FYNNEI in the germline V gene. The CDR3 is made up of 16 amino acids. The V gene end was trimmed by 2 bases and the J gene end by 2 bases; junction bases not matched to a gene: 5. The CDR3 DNA reads as TGTGCCAGCAGTGAATGGGCAGGGGGTAACACCGGGGAGCTGTTTTTT. Protein sequence: CASSEWAGGNTGELFF.

J is TRBJ1-5 and V is TRBV6-2 or TRBV6-3; no reliable D call. The CDR3 length is 15 residues. Germline CDR1 and CDR2: MNHEY and SVGEGT. Deletions cut 0 bases from V and 7 bases from J, with 13 bases between. CDR3 DNA sequence: TGTGCCAGCAGTTACTCGAACCGGGGTAGCCAGCCCCAGCATTTT. Residues: CASSYSNRGSQPQHF.

The gene calls are TRBV6-1 and TRBJ2-5, with 9 bases that match TRBD1. Germline V CDR1 and CDR2: MNHNS, SASEGT. This CDR3 is built from 16 residues. V gave up 4 bases and J gave up 5 bases; unmatched junction bases: 11. CDR3 amino acids: CASSALRGQGRETQYF. The CDR3, as DNA: TGTGCCAGCAGTGCCCTCAGGGGACAGGGTAGGGAGACCCAGTACTTC.

The chain employs TRBV5-1 and TRBJ2-5; D is unresolved. The CDR3 extends over 13 amino acids. The ends were cut back, 0 bases at V and 2 bases at J, with 5 bases in the middle. Germline CDR1 SGHRS, CDR2 YFSETQ. The CDR3 DNA reads as TGCGCCAGCAGCTTGGTACAACAAGAGACCCAGTACTTC. Protein sequence: CASSLVQQETQYF.

J is TRBJ2-3 and V is TRBV5-5; D is perhaps TRBD1 (6 bases). CDR1 SGHKS and CDR2 YYEKEE come from the germline V gene (reference sequence). The CDR3 has 13 residues. Trimming stripped 1 base from V and 4 bases from J, with 7 bases between. CDR3 DNA: TGTGCCAGCAGCTTGCAGGGGTCAGATACGCAGTATTTT. Encoded protein: CASSLQGSDTQYF.

V usage is TRBV5-1 and J usage is TRBJ1-3; the D is unclear. The CDR3 length is 15 residues. The V end was cut by 0 bases, the J end by 0 bases, with 7 bases between. The germline V gene has CDR1 SGHRS and CDR2 YFSETQ. The CDR3 DNA reads TGCGCCAGCAGCTTGGAGGCCTTCTCTGGAAACACCATATATTTT. Residues: CASSLEAFSGNTIYF.

The chain recombines TRBV9 with TRBJ1-3; D is undetermined. The germline V and J ends were trimmed by 0 bases and 0 bases, with 10 bases remaining between them. This CDR3 has 16 residues. Germline CDR1 SGDLS, CDR2 YYNGEE. As DNA, the CDR3 is TGTGCCAGCAGCGTAGAGATCTGGGGCTCTGGAAACACCATATATTTT. This gives the protein CASSVEIWGSGNTIYF.

V usage is TRBV5-1 and J usage is TRBJ2-7, with 10 bases fitting TRBD1. This CDR3 is 15 amino acids long. The germline gives CDR1 SGHRS, CDR2 YFSETQ. The V gene end was trimmed by 1 base and the J gene end by 5 bases; junction bases not matched to a gene: 6. CDR3 coding DNA: TGCGCCAGCAGCTTGCCGGGACAGGGGATCCACGAGCAGTACTTC. It encodes CASSLPGQGIHEQYF.

The rearrangement joins TRBV29-1 to TRBJ1-1; 8 bases are a match to TRBD1. The CDR3 runs 13 residues. Germline V lookup: CDR1 SQVTM, CDR2 ANQGSEA. The junction had 6 bases not matched to a gene; V was cut back by 6 bases and J by 3 bases. The CDR3 DNA is TGCAGCGTGACAGGGGTCGGGTACACTGAAGCTTTCTTT. Translation: CSVTGVGYTEAFF. Drawing the rest from reference TRBV29-1 and TRBJ1-1, the complete variable domain is SAVISQKPSRDICQRGTSLTIQCQVDSQVTMMFWYRQQPGQSLTLIATANQGSEATYESGFVIDKFPISRPNLTFSTLTVSNMSPEDSSIYLCSVTGVGYTEAFFGQGTRLTVV.

The chain joins TRBV4-2 to TRBJ1-2; 7 nucleotides line up with TRBD1. The germline gives CDR1 LGHNA, CDR2 YNFKEQ. CDR3 length: 15 amino acids. V trimming: 3 bases; J trimming: 4 bases; junction bases outside the gene matches: 8. The CDR3 protein is CASSQVDREVYGYTF. CDR3 nucleotides: TGTGCCAGCAGCCAGGTCGACAGGGAGGTCTATGGCTACACCTTC.